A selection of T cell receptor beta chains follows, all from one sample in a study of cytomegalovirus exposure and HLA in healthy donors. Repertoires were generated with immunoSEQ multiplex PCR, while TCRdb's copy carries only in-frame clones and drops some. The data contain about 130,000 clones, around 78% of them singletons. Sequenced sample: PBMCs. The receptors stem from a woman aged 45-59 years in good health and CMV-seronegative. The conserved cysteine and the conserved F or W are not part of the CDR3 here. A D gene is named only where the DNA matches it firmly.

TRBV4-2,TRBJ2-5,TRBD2,ASSDGTSWETQY
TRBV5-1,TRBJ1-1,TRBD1,ATRTGGEQNTEAF
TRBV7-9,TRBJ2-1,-,ASSSGFGNEQF
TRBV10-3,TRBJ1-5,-,AISGGGNQPQH
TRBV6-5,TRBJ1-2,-,ASSPSSPSGYT
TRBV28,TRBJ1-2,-,ASSLGPDGYT
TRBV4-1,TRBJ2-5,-,ASSQDAGQNFQETQY
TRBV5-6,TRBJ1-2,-,ASSLADGYT
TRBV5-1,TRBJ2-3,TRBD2,ASSLAGTSLSDTQY
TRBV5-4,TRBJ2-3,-,ASSSGSVSDTQY
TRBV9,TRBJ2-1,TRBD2,ASSVSLGLGADEQF
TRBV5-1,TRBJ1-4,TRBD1,ASSWRGRQGERTNEKLF
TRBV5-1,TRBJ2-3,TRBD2,ASSKGGYSRGTDTQY
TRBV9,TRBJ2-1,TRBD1,ASSVDRGWYNEQF
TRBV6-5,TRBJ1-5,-,ASRAGANQPQN
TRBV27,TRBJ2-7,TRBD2,ASSTGTRGFIPGQQY
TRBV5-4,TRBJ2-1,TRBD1,ASSLWTGGQGAGNEQF
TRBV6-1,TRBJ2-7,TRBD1,ASEEGRGIGEQY
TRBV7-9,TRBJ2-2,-,ASGPWRREAGELF
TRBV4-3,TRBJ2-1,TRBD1,ASSQEGRSQGANEQF
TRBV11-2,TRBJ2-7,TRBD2,ASSSRRLAAYEQY
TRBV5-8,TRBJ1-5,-,ASSLRGPQPQH
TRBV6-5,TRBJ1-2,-,ASSYLGQAIVYT
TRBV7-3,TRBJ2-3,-,ASSSLGVPTDTQY
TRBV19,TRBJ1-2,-,ASARGLEYGYT
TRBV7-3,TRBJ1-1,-,ASSPNPTGGAVDTEAF
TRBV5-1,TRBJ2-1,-,ASSLVSEAAEQF
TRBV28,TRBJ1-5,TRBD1,ASSSDRGGSNQPQH
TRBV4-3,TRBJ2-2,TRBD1,ASSPGQVIANTGELF
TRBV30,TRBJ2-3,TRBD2,AWSVQPSGRVRSTDTQY
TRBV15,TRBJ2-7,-,ATSFRGAGTEQY
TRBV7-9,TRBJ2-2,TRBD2,ASSFRLAGTGELF
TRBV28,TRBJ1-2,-,ASSLANGYT
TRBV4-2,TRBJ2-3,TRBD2,ASRQAGGSDTQY
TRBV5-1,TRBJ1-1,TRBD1,ASSYRQGLTEAF
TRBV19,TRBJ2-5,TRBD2,ASSGGSEETQY
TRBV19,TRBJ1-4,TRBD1,ASSPGQGATNEKLF
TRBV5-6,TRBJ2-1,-,ASSLRRRESLYNEQF
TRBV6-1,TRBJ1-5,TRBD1,ASPGQGNSNQPQH
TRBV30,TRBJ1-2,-,AWIRTEVGGYT